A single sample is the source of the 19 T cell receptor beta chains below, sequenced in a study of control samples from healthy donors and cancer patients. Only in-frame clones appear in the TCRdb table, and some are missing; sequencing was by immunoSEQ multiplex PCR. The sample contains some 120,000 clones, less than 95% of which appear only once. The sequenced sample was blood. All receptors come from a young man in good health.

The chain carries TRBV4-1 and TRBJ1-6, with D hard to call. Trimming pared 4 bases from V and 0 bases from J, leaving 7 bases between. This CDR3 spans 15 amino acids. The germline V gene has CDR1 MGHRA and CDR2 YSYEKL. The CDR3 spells CASSLLRSYNSPLHF. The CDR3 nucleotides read TGCGCCAGCAGCCTACTCCGCTCCTATAATTCACCCCTCCACTTT.

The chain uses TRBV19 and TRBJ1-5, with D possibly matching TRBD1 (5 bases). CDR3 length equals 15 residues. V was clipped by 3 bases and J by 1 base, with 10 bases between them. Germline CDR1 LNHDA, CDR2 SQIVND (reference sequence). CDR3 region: CASSMGTRSNQPQHF. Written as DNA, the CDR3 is TGTGCCAGTAGTATGGGGACTAGGAGCAATCAGCCCCAGCATTTT.

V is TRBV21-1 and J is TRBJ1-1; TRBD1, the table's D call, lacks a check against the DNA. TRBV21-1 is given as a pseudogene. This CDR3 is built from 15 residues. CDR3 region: CASSKRTGPNTEAFF. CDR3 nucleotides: TGTGCCAGCAGCAAGCGGACAGGCCCGAACACTGAAGCTTTCTTT.

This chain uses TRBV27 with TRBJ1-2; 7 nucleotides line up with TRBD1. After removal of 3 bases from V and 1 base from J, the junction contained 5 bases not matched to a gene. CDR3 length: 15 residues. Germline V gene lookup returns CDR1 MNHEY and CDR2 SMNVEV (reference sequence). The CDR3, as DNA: TGTGCCAGCAGTTTTTTGGGACAGATTAACTATGGCTACACCTTC. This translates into CASSFLGQINYGYTF.

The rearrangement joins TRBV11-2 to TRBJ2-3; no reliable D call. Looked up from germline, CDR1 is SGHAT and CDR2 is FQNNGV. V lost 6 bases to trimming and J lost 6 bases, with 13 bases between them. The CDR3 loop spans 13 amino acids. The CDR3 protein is CASRASQVDTQYF. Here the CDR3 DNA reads TGTGCCAGCAGAGCAAGCCAGGTGGATACGCAGTATTTT.

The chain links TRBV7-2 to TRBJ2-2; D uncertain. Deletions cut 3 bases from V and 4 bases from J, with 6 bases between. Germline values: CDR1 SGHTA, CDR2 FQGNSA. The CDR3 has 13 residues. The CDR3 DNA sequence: TGTGCCAGCAGCTTTTCGCGCACCGGGGAGCTGTTTTTT. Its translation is CASSFSRTGELFF. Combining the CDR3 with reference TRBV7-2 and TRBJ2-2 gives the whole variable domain GAGVSQSPSNKVTEKGKDVELRCDPISGHTALYWYRQSLGQGLEFLIYFQGNSAPDKSGLPSDRFSAERTGGSVSTLTIQRTQQEDSAVYLCASSFSRTGELFFGEGSRLTVL.

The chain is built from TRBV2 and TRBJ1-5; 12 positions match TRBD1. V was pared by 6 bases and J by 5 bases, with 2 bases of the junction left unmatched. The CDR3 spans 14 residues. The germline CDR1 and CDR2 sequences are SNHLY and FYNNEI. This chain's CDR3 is CASSGDRGHQPQHF. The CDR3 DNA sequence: TGTGCCAGCAGCGGGGACAGGGGGCATCAGCCCCAGCATTTT.

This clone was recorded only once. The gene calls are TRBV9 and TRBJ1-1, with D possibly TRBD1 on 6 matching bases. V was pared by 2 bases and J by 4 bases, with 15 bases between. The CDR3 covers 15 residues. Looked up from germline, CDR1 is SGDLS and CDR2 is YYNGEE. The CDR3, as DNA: TGTGCCAGCAGCGTCCTAGGCAGGGGTTCCACTGAAGCTTTCTTT. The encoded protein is CASSVLGRGSTEAFF.

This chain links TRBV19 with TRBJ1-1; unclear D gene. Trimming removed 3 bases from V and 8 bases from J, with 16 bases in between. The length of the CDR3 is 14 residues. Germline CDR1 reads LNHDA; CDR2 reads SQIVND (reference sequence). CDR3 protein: CASSMQAVPLEAFF. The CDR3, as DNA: TGTGCCAGTAGTATGCAAGCCGTCCCCCTCGAAGCTTTCTTT.

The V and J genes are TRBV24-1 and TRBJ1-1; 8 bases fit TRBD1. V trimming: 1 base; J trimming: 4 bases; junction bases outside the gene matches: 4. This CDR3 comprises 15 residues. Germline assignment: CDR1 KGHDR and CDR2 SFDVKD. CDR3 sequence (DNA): TGTGCCACCAGTGATTTTGGGACAGGCCGCACTGAAGCTTTCTTT. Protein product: CATSDFGTGRTEAFF.

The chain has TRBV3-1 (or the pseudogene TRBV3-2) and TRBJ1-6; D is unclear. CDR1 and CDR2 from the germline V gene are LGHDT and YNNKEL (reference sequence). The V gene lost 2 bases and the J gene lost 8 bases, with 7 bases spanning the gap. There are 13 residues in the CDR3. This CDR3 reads CASSQKGYSPLHF. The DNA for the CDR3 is TGTGCCAGCAGCCAAAAGGGCTATTCACCCCTCCACTTT.

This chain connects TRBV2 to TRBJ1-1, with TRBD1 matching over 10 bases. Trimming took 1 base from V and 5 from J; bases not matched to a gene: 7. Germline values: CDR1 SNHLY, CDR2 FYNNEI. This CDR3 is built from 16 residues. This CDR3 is CASSEGWDRGGTEAFF. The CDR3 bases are TGTGCCAGCAGTGAAGGGTGGGACAGGGGAGGAACTGAAGCTTTCTTT.

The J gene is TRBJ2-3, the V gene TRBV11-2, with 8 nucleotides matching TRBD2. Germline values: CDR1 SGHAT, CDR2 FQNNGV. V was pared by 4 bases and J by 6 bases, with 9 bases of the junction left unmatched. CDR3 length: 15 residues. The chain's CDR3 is CASSSLTSVADTQYF. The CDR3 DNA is TGTGCCAGCAGCTCCCTGACTAGCGTAGCGGATACGCAGTATTTT. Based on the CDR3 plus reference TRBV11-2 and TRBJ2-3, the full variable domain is EAGVAQSPRYKIIEKRQSVAFWCNPISGHATLYWYQQILGQGPKLLIQFQNNGVVDDSQLPKDRFSAERLKGVDSTLKIQPAKLEDSAVYLCASSSLTSVADTQYFGPGTRLTVL.

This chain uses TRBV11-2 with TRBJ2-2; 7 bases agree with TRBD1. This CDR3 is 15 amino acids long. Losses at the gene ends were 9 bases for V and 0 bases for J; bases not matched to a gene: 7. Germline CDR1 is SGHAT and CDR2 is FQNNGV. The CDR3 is CARTRDSANTGELFF. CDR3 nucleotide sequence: TGTGCCAGGACGAGGGACAGCGCGAACACCGGGGAGCTGTTTTTT.

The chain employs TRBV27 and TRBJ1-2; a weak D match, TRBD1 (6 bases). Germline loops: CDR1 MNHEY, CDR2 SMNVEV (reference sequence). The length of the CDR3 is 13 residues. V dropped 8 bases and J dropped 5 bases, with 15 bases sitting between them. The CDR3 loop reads CASGWTAQYGYTF. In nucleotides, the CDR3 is TGTGCCAGCGGGTGGACAGCCCAATATGGCTACACCTTC.

CDR3 region: CASSRPDRVKEKLFF. CDR3 nucleotide sequence: TGTGCCAGCAGCCGCCCCGACAGGGTAAAAGAAAAACTGTTTTTT. The V gene is TRBV16, the J gene TRBJ1-4; 7 nucleotides agree with TRBD1. The germline CDR1 and CDR2 sequences are KGHSY and FQNENV. This CDR3 comprises 15 residues. V was pared by 4 bases and J by 8 bases, with 10 bases of the junction left unmatched.

DNA of the CDR3: TGTGCCAGCAGCTCGTGGACAGTGCTCTCTAACTATGGCTACACCTTC. This sequence encodes CASSSWTVLSNYGYTF. V is TRBV6-2 or TRBV6-3 and J is TRBJ1-2; D perhaps matches TRBD1 (6 bases). This CDR3 region has 16 residues. Germline-derived CDR1 and CDR2 are MNHEY and SVGEGT. V shed 6 bases and J shed 0 bases, with 17 bases lying between them.

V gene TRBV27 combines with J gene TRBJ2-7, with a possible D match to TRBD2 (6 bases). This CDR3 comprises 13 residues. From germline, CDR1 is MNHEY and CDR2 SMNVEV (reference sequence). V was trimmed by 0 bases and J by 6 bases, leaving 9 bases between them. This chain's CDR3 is CASSLSVGGEQYF. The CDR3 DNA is TGTGCCAGCAGTTTATCTGTGGGGGGCGAGCAGTACTTC.

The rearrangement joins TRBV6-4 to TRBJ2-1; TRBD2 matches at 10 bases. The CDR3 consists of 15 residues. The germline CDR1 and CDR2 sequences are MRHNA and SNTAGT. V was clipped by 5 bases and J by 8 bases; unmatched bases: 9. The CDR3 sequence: CASSPRTSGGHEQFF. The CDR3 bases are TGTGCCAGCAGTCCCCGGACTAGCGGTGGGCATGAGCAGTTCTTC.